A single T cell receptor (beta chain) is shown here with its context. This sample is part of a study of T cells in tumors after PD-1 blockade. Overall study: Excluded were patients with checkpoint blockade, immunosuppressants, or radiotherapy or other anti-cancer therapy within 4 weeks. Daily vismodegib 150 mg continued in a subset of anti-PD-1-treated patients. On average, peripheral blood gave about 100,000 TCR templates and tens of thousands of unique clonotypes.

The method was immunoSEQ multiplex PCR; TCRdb's version includes in-frame clones alone and lacks a portion of them. The table includes 15,000 to 20,000 clones, more than 65% detected once. V was pared by 3 bases and J by 2 bases, with 20 bases between. This CDR3 comprises 17 residues. Germline V CDR1 and CDR2: SGHTA, FQGNSA. This TCR derives from a human donor with advanced basal cell or squamous cell carcinoma (not recorded which). This chain connects TRBV7-2 to TRBJ2-7; D is unresolved. The source material was PBMCs, sampled after anti-PD-1 therapy. The CDR3 DNA is TGTGCCAGCAGCTTTAGTGGGTTTAGTATTACACCCTACGAGCAGTACTTC. This encodes CASSFSGFSITPYEQYF.